The 9 T cell receptor beta chains given below trace back to one sample, sequenced in a study of regulatory T cells in long-lasting Graves disease (dated by TCRdb to the early 2020s). Libraries came from multiplex PCR. The instrument was an Illumina HiSeq 4000. TCR beta libraries were built with iRepertoire HTBI primers and Arm-PCR amplification of CDR3 regions. TCRdb trimmed the raw reads at Q25, called clones with MiXCR and kept productive beta chains. Rows merge per CDR3 protein into single entries with the most common DNA and genes. The sample has hundreds of thousands of distinct CDR3 sequences on record, 15% of them singletons. The leading ten clones occupy about 7.6% of the sample. Reading the label with the study, this specimen's time point is: newly diagnosed GD, antithyroid drugs for less than 3 months. For both TCR sequencing and RNA sequencing, RNA was extracted from PBMCs in TRIzol. The same sample was also studied in work on T cells in Graves' hyperthyroidism and ophthalmopathy.

The sequencing here drew on peripheral blood mononuclear cells (PBMCs), taken at new diagnosis, from a patient treated with antithyroid drugs. The receptors stem from a woman in her thirties or forties with Graves disease. Donor details come from another sample of the same person, matched by shared clones.

This chain links TRBV19 with TRBJ2-3; 7 bases map to TRBD2. V dropped 7 bases and J dropped 8; count of bases not matched to a gene: 15. The CDR3 sequence is 15 residues long. CDR1 is LNHDA and CDR2 is SQIVND in the germline V gene (reference sequence). The CDR3 DNA reads TGTGCCAGTATAGGTTGGGACGAGGGAGGGGCTACGCAGTATTTT. Protein: CASIGWDEGGATQYF.

V is TRBV7-3 and J is TRBJ2-5; 13 nucleotides agree with TRBD2. The germline V gene encodes CDR1 SGHTA and CDR2 FQGTGA. The V gene end was trimmed by 2 bases and the J gene end by 4 bases; junction bases not matched to a gene: 4. CDR3 length equals 16 residues. CDR3 sequence reads: CASSLGTSGKGETQYF. The CDR3 bases are TGTGCCAGCAGCTTAGGGACTAGCGGGAAGGGAGAGACCCAGTACTTC.

This chain links TRBV18 with TRBJ2-5, with 10 bases identical to TRBD1. Germline lookup yields CDR1 KGHSH and CDR2 LQKENI. Trimming at V came to 6 bases and at J to 4 bases, leaving 11 bases not matched to a gene. The CDR3 extends over 16 amino acids. CDR3 sequence (DNA): TGTGCCAGCTCCCTTAGGGGACAGGGGATTTCAGAGACCCAGTACTTC. Translation: CASSLRGQGISETQYF.

This clonotype occurred a few times. The chain is built from TRBV4-3 and TRBJ2-2; the D is unclear. This CDR3 region has 13 residues. V was shortened by 1 base and J by 5 bases, with 5 bases between the two germline ends. Looked up from germline, CDR1 is LGHNA and CDR2 is YSLEER. The CDR3 bases are TGCGCCAGCAGCCAAGTTCCAACCGGGGAGCTGTTTTTT. Translation: CASSQVPTGELFF.

This clonotype was seen at least ten times. The CDR3 sequence is CASSTPGLAGVDEQFF. The CDR3 bases are TGTGCCAGCAGCACCCCGGGACTAGCGGGAGTAGACGAGCAGTTCTTC. V is TRBV9 and J is TRBJ2-1; 14 nucleotides agree with TRBD2. The ends lost 4 bases at V and 10 bases at J; junction bases unmatched: 10. Germline CDR1 is SGDLS and CDR2 is YYNGEE. The CDR3 sequence is 16 residues long.

This chain uses TRBV12-3 or TRBV12-4 with TRBJ2-1; TRBD1 aligns across 8 bases. The CDR3 has 15 residues. The junction had 7 bases not matched to a gene; V was cut back by 2 bases and J by 7 bases. CDR3 bases: TGTGCCAGCAGTTTAAAAAGGACAGGGCGTAATGAGCAGTTCTTC. Amino acid sequence: CASSLKRTGRNEQFF.

The chain carries TRBV5-1 and TRBJ2-7; 7 bases align to TRBD2. CDR1 SGHRS and CDR2 YFSETQ come from the germline V gene. Trimming at V came to 0 bases and at J to 3 bases, leaving 9 bases not matched to a gene. The CDR3 extends over 16 amino acids. The CDR3 sequence is CASSLGGGAGSYEQYF. As DNA, the CDR3 is TGCGCCAGCAGCTTGGGGGGCGGAGCGGGAAGCTACGAGCAGTACTTC.

The table lists this clonotype with many counts. The chain carries TRBV9 and TRBJ2-7, with D maybe TRBD2 (6 bases). Germline V gene sequence: CDR1 SGDLS, CDR2 YYNGEE. The CDR3 has 15 amino acids. The V gene lost 4 bases and the J gene lost 7 bases, with 21 bases spanning the gap. The DNA of the CDR3 is TGTGCCAGCAGCCCAGGGTGGGACTCTTCCCGGGAGCAGTACTTC. This encodes CASSPGWDSSREQYF.

This clonotype was seen ten or more times. The genes are TRBV3-1 and TRBJ1-2; 10 nucleotides line up with TRBD1. The CDR3 covers 14 residues. The trim removed 4 bases at V and 7 bases at J, leaving 6 bases unmatched. CDR1 and CDR2 from the germline V gene are LGHDT and YNNKEL (reference sequence). Written as DNA, the CDR3 is TGTGCCAGCAGCCCGGGACAGGGGTTTTCTGGCTACACCTTC. Translating it yields CASSPGQGFSGYTF.